This passage covers 27 T cell receptor beta chains from one sample sequenced in a study of blood T cell repertoires in COVID-19. Sequenced by immunoSEQ multiplex PCR; TCRdb stores in-frame clones only, minus some. The sample lists 75,000 to 95,000 clones, roughly nine tenths occurring once. Sequencing input: peripheral blood. The source is a man between 60 and 70 years old with acute or convalescent COVID-19.

This rearrangement joins TRBV5-6 to TRBJ1-2; no clear D. This CDR3 comprises 12 residues. The germline gives CDR1 SGHDT, CDR2 YYEEEE. V was shortened by 0 bases and J by 5 bases, with 5 bases between the two germline ends. The CDR3 here is CASSLVEYGYTF. For the CDR3, the DNA is TGTGCCAGCAGCTTGGTGGAGTATGGCTACACCTTC. The full variable domain, its missing parts supplied by reference TRBV5-6 and TRBJ1-2, is DAGVTQSPTHLIKTRGQQVTLRCSPKSGHDTVSWYQQALGQGPQFIFQYYEEEERQRGNFPDRFSGHQFPNYSSELNVNALLLGDSALYLCASSLVEYGYTFGSGTRLTVV.

The V call is TRBV4-3, the J call TRBJ2-1; 12 bases map to TRBD1. This CDR3 has 16 residues. Germline V gene sequence: CDR1 LGHNA, CDR2 YSLEER. The V and J ends lost 2 bases and 10 bases, in that order; junction bases with no gene match: 9. The DNA of the CDR3 is TGCGCCAGCAGCCAATCGGCCGGGACAGGGGGCTTGGAGCAGTTCTTC. This translates into CASSQSAGTGGLEQFF.

The rearrangement links TRBV10-2 to TRBJ2-3, with a tentative D call TRBD2 (5 bases). V gave up 5 bases and J gave up 3 bases, with 9 bases separating them. The CDR3 covers 13 residues. Germline V lookup: CDR1 WSHSY, CDR2 SAAADI. The CDR3 region is CASSQSGTDTQYF. The CDR3 bases are TGCGCCAGCAGTCAGAGCGGTACAGATACGCAGTATTTT.

The sample holds one count of this clone. This chain links TRBV3-1 (or the pseudogene TRBV3-2) with TRBJ1-1; D is unclear. The V gene's germline CDR1 is LGHDT and CDR2 YNNKEL (reference sequence). With 1 base removed from V and 3 bases from J, the gap between germline ends came to 9 bases. The CDR3 consists of 14 residues. The CDR3 reads CASSQGHPYTEAFF. CDR3 nucleotides: TGTGCCAGCAGCCAAGGGCACCCATACACTGAAGCTTTCTTT.

This clone was observed a single time. The J gene is TRBJ2-2, the V gene TRBV29-1; 8 nucleotides agree with TRBD1. V lost 7 bases to trimming and J lost 1 base; unmatched junction nucleotides: 2. The CDR3 covers 13 residues. Germline loops: CDR1 SQVTM, CDR2 ANQGSEA. The CDR3 region has the DNA TGCAGCGGAGGGACAGGGAACACCGGGGAGCTGTTTTTT. Protein: CSGGTGNTGELFF.

This chain uses TRBV5-6 with TRBJ2-1; D is perhaps TRBD2 (5 bases). This CDR3 contains 11 residues. V was pared by 4 bases and J by 9 bases, with 8 bases between. Germline V lookup: CDR1 SGHDT, CDR2 YYEEEE. Here the CDR3 DNA reads TGTGCCAGCAGCCGAGGAGGTGAGCAGTTCTTC. Amino acids: CASSRGGEQFF.

The V and J genes are TRBV7-2 and TRBJ2-3; D gene uncertain. V was pared by 11 bases and J by 2 bases, with 17 bases between. Germline V gene lookup returns CDR1 SGHTA and CDR2 FQGNSA. The CDR3 sequence is 14 residues long. This CDR3 reads CASSLGTYTDTQYF. In DNA, the CDR3 is TGTGCCTCCAGCTTAGGCACATACACAGATACGCAGTATTTT.

The chain links TRBV5-1 to TRBJ2-7, with D tentatively TRBD2 (5 bases). This CDR3 is 14 amino acids long. V gave up 0 bases and J gave up 0 bases, with 7 bases separating them. Germline CDR1 SGHRS, CDR2 YFSETQ. CDR3 nucleotide sequence: TGCGCCAGCAGCTTGGAAGGGAGCTCCTACGAGCAGTACTTC. This encodes CASSLEGSSYEQYF. The variable domain in full, completed from reference TRBV5-1 and TRBJ2-7, reads KAGVTQTPRYLIKTRGQQVTLSCSPISGHRSVSWYQQTPGQGLQFLFEYFSETQRNKGNFPGRFSGRQFSNSRSEMNVSTLELGDSALYLCASSLEGSSYEQYFGPGTRLTVT.

The chain is built from TRBV4-2 and TRBJ2-7; 10 bases are a match to TRBD2. The CDR3 runs to 18 residues. Trimming cost V 4 bases and J 2 bases; bases outside gene matches: 14. Germline V gene sequence: CDR1 LGHNA, CDR2 YNFKEQ. The chain's CDR3 is CASSRLNVLAGGPYEQYF. Written as DNA, the CDR3 is TGTGCCAGCAGCCGCCTTAACGTTTTAGCGGGAGGCCCCTACGAGCAGTACTTC.

The chain uses TRBV19 and TRBJ2-7, with D possibly matching TRBD1 (5 bases). V was pared by 3 bases and J by 6 bases, with 12 bases between. The CDR3 has 13 amino acids. Germline-derived CDR1 and CDR2 are LNHDA and SQIVND (reference sequence). CDR3 amino acids: CASSISREAEQYF. The CDR3 DNA reads TGTGCCAGTAGTATCAGCAGGGAAGCCGAGCAGTACTTC.

The chain has TRBV27 and TRBJ2-6; weak D call: TRBD2 (6 bases). This CDR3 is 17 amino acids long. The V and J ends lost 8 bases and 1 base respectively, with 18 bases between them. Germline CDR1 MNHEY, CDR2 SMNVEV (reference sequence). The CDR3 here is CASSPPGDYSGANVLTF. The CDR3 coding sequence is TGTGCCAGCTCTCCGCCGGGGGATTATTCTGGGGCCAACGTCCTGACTTTC.

This chain connects TRBV29-1 to TRBJ1-1, with unresolved D. V shed 0 bases and J shed 0 bases, with 8 bases lying between them. The CDR3 runs to 14 residues. Germline loops: CDR1 SQVTM, CDR2 ANQGSEA. In DNA form, the CDR3 reads TGCAGCGTTGAAGATCCGTCAGTGAACACTGAAGCTTTCTTT. Amino acids: CSVEDPSVNTEAFF.

The genes are TRBV7-8 and TRBJ2-3; TRBD2 matches at 11 bases. Germline V lookup: CDR1 SGHVS, CDR2 FQNEAQ. This CDR3 contains 20 residues. Trimming took 1 base from V and 6 from J; bases not matched to a gene: 18. For the CDR3, the DNA is TGTGCCAGCAGCTTAGTCTACCCGCCTCTACTAGCGGGAGAGTTGGATACGCAGTATTTT. Translation gives CASSLVYPPLLAGELDTQYF.

The genes are TRBV6-2 or TRBV6-3 and TRBJ1-2, with TRBD1 matching 7 bases. Germline values: CDR1 MNHEY, CDR2 SVGEGT. Germline trimming cut 6 bases from V and 8 bases from J; bases unmatched to any gene: 12. The CDR3 spans 14 residues. The CDR3 here is CASSAGGTYQGYTF. In DNA form, the CDR3 reads TGTGCCAGCAGCGCAGGGGGTACCTATCAAGGCTACACCTTC.

The V and J genes are TRBV6-5 and TRBJ2-7; TRBD2 matches 8 bases. V lost 4 bases and J lost 0; bases outside the gene matches: 5. The CDR3 loop spans 15 amino acids. Germline CDR1 and CDR2: MNHEY and SVGAGI. The CDR3 protein is CASSSGLGSSYEQYF. The CDR3 DNA follows: TGTGCCAGCAGTTCGGGACTAGGAAGCTCCTACGAGCAGTACTTC.

V usage is TRBV9 and J usage is TRBJ1-4; unclear D gene. Trimming stripped 1 base from V and 4 bases from J, with 5 bases between. Germline CDR1 reads SGDLS; CDR2 reads YYNGEE. The CDR3 is made up of 13 amino acids. The CDR3 spells CASSVRSNEKLFF. The CDR3 nucleotides are TGTGCCAGCAGCGTACGGAGTAATGAAAAACTGTTTTTT.

The V call is TRBV6-5, the J call TRBJ2-5; D is uncertain. Trimming left V 2 bases short and J 1 base short, with 14 bases between. The germline CDR1 and CDR2 sequences are MNHEY and SVGAGI. The CDR3 has 16 amino acids. CDR3 bases: TGTGCCAGCAGTTACAATAGTGATCTCCGCCAAGAGACCCAGTACTTC. Translating gives CASSYNSDLRQETQYF.

Details on this clone: The junction differs from germline at one of its ends, possibly a read error. The rearrangement links TRBV7-7 to TRBJ2-5, with 8 nucleotides matching TRBD2. Per germline, CDR1 SSHAT and CDR2 FNYEAQ (reference sequence). The CDR3 is 14 residues long. DNA for the CDR3: TGTGCTAGCAGCTTAGACGCGGGAGGAGAGACCCAGTACTTC. This codes for CASSLDAGGETQYF.

The V call is TRBV7-9, the J call TRBJ1-6; 10 bases are shared with TRBD1. The germline gives CDR1 SEHNR, CDR2 FQNEAQ (reference sequence). Losses at the gene ends were 1 base for V and 10 bases for J; bases not matched to a gene: 7. The CDR3 is 16 residues long. CDR3 coding DNA: TGTGCCAGCAGCTTAGATTATGGACAGGGGGACTCACCCCTCCACTTT. It is translated as CASSLDYGQGDSPLHF.

The chain recombines TRBV19 with TRBJ2-3, with 9 bases aligning to TRBD1. V was clipped by 4 bases and J by 4 bases; unmatched bases: 9. The CDR3 is 16 amino acids. In germline, CDR1 is LNHDA, CDR2 SQIVND (reference sequence). The CDR3 here is CASSSPGQGGADTQYF. The CDR3 DNA follows: TGTGCCAGTAGTAGTCCGGGACAGGGTGGGGCAGATACGCAGTATTTT.

V gene TRBV5-1 combines with J gene TRBJ2-3; unclear D gene. This CDR3 contains 13 residues. CDR1 is SGHRS, CDR2 YFSETQ, per germline. Trimming took off 4 bases at V and 4 bases at J, with 10 bases between the two ends. This CDR3 reads CASSLTRSDTQYF. The CDR3 coding sequence is TGCGCCAGCAGCCTGACACGGTCAGATACGCAGTATTTT.

The chain uses TRBV4-2 and TRBJ2-2; D might be TRBD2 (6 bases). The CDR3 totals 17 residues. Trimming took off 0 bases at V and 8 bases at J, with 19 bases between the two ends. CDR1 LGHNA and CDR2 YNFKEQ come from the germline V gene. CDR3 coding DNA: TGTGCCAGCAGCCAAGATGGGGGGAGGTTGGGTCTAGGGGAGCTGTTTTTT. Protein sequence: CASSQDGGRLGLGELFF.

This clone was observed a few times. The gene calls are TRBV5-1 and TRBJ2-3; no clear D gene. V dropped 1 base and J dropped 3 bases, with 3 bases sitting between them. The germline CDR1 and CDR2 sequences are SGHRS and YFSETQ. CDR3 length equals 12 residues. CDR3 sequence reads: CASSLTTDTQYF. The DNA for the CDR3 is TGCGCCAGCAGCTTGACAACAGATACGCAGTATTTT. Full variable domain (outside the CDR3, taken from reference TRBV5-1 and TRBJ2-3): KAGVTQTPRYLIKTRGQQVTLSCSPISGHRSVSWYQQTPGQGLQFLFEYFSETQRNKGNFPGRFSGRQFSNSRSEMNVSTLELGDSALYLCASSLTTDTQYFGPGTRLTVL.

V gene TRBV4-3 combines with J gene TRBJ2-5, with D possibly matching TRBD2 (6 bases). Per germline, CDR1 LGHNA and CDR2 YSLEER. The CDR3 covers 22 residues. V was cut by 1 base and J by 1 base, with 31 bases left in between. For the CDR3, the DNA is TGCGCCAGCAGCCAAGTGGGCGGTGGTGCGGGAACCTACGGAGGCCCCCAAGAGACCCAGTACTTC. This translates into CASSQVGGGAGTYGGPQETQYF.

The chain uses TRBV3-1 (or the pseudogene TRBV3-2) and TRBJ1-2; 7 bases map to TRBD1. The CDR3 spans 16 residues. Trimming took 0 bases from V and 4 from J; bases not matched to a gene: 8. CDR1 is LGHDT and CDR2 is YNNKEL in the germline V gene (reference sequence). In DNA, the CDR3 is TGTGCCAGCAGCCAAGATGATCGGGACAGCTTCTATGGCTACACCTTC. It is translated as CASSQDDRDSFYGYTF.

This rearrangement joins TRBV4-2 to TRBJ2-2; D possibly corresponds to TRBD2 (6 bases). This CDR3 spans 16 amino acids. V gave up 4 bases and J gave up 3 bases, with 15 bases separating them. The germline V gene has CDR1 LGHNA and CDR2 YNFKEQ. Here the CDR3 DNA reads TGTGCCAGCAGCCGACAACTAGGGGAGGACACCGGGGAGCTGTTTTTT. This gives the protein CASSRQLGEDTGELFF.

The V call is TRBV6-2 or TRBV6-3, the J call TRBJ2-3; 10 bases agree with TRBD2. CDR3 size: 17 residues. Germline CDR1 reads MNHEY; CDR2 reads SVGEGT. V lost 5 bases, J lost 0 bases, and 8 bases stayed unmatched. CDR3 DNA: TGTGCCAGCAGTCTCCTAGCGGGAGAAGGGAGCACAGATACGCAGTATTTT. Protein product: CASSLLAGEGSTDTQYF.